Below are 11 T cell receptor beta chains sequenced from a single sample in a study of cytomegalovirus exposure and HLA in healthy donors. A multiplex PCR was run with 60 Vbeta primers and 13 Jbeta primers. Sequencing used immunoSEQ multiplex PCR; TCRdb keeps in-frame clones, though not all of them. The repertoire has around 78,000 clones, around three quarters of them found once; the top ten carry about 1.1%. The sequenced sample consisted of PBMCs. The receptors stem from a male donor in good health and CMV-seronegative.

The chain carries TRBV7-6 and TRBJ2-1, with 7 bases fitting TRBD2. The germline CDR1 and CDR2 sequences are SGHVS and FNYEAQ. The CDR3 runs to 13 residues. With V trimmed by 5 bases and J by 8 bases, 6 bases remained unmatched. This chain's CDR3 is CASSQGLSDEQFF. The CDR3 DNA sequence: TGTGCCAGCAGCCAGGGACTATCCGATGAGCAGTTCTTC.

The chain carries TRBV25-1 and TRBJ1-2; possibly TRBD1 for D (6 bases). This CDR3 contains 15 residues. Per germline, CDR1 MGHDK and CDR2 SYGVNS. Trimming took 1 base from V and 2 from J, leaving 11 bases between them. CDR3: CASSEFVGGNYGYTF. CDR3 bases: TGTGCCAGCAGTGAATTTGTAGGGGGAAACTATGGCTACACCTTC.

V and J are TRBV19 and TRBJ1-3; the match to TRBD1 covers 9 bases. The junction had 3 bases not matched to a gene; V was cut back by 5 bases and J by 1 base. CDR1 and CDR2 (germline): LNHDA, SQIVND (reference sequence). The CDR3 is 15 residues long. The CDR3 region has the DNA TGTGCCAGTAGTCCACAGGGGGCGTCTGGAAACACCATATATTTT. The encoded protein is CASSPQGASGNTIYF.

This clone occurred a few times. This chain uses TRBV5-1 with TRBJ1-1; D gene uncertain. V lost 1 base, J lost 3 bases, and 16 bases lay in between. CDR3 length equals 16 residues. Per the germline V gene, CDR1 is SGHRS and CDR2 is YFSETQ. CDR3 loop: CASSLHEIREYTEAFF. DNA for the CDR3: TGCGCCAGCAGCTTGCACGAGATCCGGGAATACACTGAAGCTTTCTTT.

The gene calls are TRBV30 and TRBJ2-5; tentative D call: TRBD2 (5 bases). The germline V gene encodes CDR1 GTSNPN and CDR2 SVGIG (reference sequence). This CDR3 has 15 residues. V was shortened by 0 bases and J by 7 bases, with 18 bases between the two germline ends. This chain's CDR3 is CAWSVAVANGGTQYF. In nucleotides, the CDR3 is TGTGCCTGGAGTGTCGCGGTAGCGAACGGTGGGACCCAGTACTTC.

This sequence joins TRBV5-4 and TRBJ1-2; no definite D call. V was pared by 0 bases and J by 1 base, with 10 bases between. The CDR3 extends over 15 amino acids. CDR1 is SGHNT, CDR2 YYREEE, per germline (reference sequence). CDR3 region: CASSLGQALNYGYTF. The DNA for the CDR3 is TGTGCCAGCAGCTTGGGCCAGGCGCTTAACTATGGCTACACCTTC.

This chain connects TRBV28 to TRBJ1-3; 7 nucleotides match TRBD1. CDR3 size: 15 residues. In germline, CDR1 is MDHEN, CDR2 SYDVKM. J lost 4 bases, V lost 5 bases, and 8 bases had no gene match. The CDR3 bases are TGTGCCAGCAGTCCCCCTACAGGGGCAGGAAACACCATATATTTT. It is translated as CASSPPTGAGNTIYF.

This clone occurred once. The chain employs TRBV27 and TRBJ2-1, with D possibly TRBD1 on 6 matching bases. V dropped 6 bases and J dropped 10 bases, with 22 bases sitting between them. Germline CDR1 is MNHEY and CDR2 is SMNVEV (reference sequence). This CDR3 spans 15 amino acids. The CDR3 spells CASRPRTASGGEQFF. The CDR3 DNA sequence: TGTGCCAGCAGACCACGGACAGCCTCGGGTGGGGAGCAGTTCTTC.

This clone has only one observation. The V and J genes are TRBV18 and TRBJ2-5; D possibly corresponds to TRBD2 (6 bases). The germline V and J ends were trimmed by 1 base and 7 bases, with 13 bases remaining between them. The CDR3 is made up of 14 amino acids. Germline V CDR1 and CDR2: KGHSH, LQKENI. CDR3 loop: CASSPRLREGTQYF. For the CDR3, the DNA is TGTGCCAGCTCACCACGCTTGCGGGAAGGGACCCAGTACTTC.

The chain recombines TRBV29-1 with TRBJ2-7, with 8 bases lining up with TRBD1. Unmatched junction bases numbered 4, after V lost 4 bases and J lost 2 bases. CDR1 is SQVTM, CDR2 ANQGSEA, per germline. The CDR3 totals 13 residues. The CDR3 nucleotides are TGCAGCGTTGCTCGGACAGGGACCTACGAGCAGTACTTC. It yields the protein CSVARTGTYEQYF.

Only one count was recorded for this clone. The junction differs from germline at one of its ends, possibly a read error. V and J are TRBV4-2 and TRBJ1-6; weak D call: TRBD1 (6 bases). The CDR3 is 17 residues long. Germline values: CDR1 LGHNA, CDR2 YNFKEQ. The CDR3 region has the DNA TGTGCCAGCAGCCAAGATTTGGCGAACAGGGCCAATTCACCCCTCAACTTT. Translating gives CASSQDLANRANSPLNF.